This T cell receptor beta chain was recovered during a study of shared clonotypes between healthy human individuals. The donors were adults (healthy and HIV-negative) with no recent acute infections or vaccinations. Once extracted for a subset, genomic DNA was divided evenly among several immunoSEQ plates. The authors ran unsorted PBMC replicate PCRs on 300 ng DNA, about 30,000 T cell genomes. Ten immunoSEQ deep assay plates were used to sequence unsorted PBMC DNA. The protocol was immunoSEQ multiplex PCR, while the TCRdb copy is restricted to in-frame clones and leaves out a portion. The sample holds about 99,000 clones, 40% to 55% seen once. V lost 4 bases to trimming and J lost 2 bases, with 14 bases between them. The CDR3 sequence is 15 residues long. CDR1 is ENHRY and CDR2 is SYGVKD in the germline V gene.

The chain couples TRBV10-3 to TRBJ1-2; D is perhaps TRBD1 (6 bases). This TCR was sampled from a woman aged 40 to 50 in good health. Some clones in this sample may be carry-over from other donors' samples. Sequenced material: PBMCs. Here the CDR3 DNA reads TGTGCCATCAGTGGCCCCCGGGGGGCAAACTATGGCTACACCTTC. As protein: CAISGPRGANYGYTF.